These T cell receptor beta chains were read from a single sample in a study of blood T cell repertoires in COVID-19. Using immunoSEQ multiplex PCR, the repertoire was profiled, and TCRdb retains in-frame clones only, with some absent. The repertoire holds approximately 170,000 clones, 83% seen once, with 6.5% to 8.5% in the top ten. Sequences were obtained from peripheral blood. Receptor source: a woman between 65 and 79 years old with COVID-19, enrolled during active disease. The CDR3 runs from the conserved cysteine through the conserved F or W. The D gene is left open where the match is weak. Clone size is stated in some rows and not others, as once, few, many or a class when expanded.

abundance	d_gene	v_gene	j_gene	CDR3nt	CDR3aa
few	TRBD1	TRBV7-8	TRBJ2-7	TGTGCCAGCAGCGCGCGGGACAGGGTCTACGAGCAGTACTTC	CASSARDRVYEQYF
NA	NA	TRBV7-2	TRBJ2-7	TGTGCCAGCAGCTTACAGGCCTCCTACGAGCAGTACTTC	CASSLQASYEQYF
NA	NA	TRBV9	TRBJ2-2	TGTGCCAGCAGCGTAGCTAGCTTGGAGACCGGGGAGCTGTTTTTT	CASSVASLETGELFF
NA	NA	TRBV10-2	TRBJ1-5	TGCGCCAGCAGTTTCGAGAATCAGCCCCAGCATTTT	CASSFENQPQHF
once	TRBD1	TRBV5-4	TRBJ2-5	TGTGCCAGCAGCACTGAAGGACAGGGGTACAAGACCCAGTACTTC	CASSTEGQGYKTQYF
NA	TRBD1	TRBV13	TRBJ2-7	TGTGAAAGACAGGGACCAAGGCCCTACGAGCAGTACTTC	CERQGPRPYEQYF
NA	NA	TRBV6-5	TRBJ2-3	TGTGCCAGCAGTTACAAAGGGCTAGCGTCAGATACGCAGTATTTT	CASSYKGLASDTQYF
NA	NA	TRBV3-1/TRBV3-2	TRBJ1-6	TGTGCCAGCAGCCTAATAAATTCACCCCTCCACTTT	CASSLINSPLHF
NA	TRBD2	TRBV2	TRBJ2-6	TGTGCCAGCAGTGGGGGACTAGCGGGGGCCTCTGGGGCCAACGTCCTGACTTTC	CASSGGLAGASGANVLTF
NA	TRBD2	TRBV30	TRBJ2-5	TGTGCCTGGAGTGTATGGCGGGGGAAGGGGGAGACCCAGTACTTC	CAWSVWRGKGETQYF
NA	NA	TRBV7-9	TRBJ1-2	TGTGCCAGCAGCTTAAGGTCGTTGGGCAGCCCCACTAACTATGGCTACACCTTC	CASSLRSLGSPTNYGYTF
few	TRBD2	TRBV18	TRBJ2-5	TGTGCCAGCTCACCGCTAGCGGGAGCCAGGGAGACCCAGTACTTC	CASSPLAGARETQYF
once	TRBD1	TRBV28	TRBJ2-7	TGTGCCAGCAGTATCCTCCGGGACAGATCCTACGAGCAGTACTTC	CASSILRDRSYEQYF
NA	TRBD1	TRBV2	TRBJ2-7	TGTGCCAGGGAGGGGACAGGGACCTACGAGCAGTACTTC	CAREGTGTYEQYF
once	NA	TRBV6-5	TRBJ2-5	TGTGCCAGCAGTTCTAGAGAGACCCAGTACTTC	CASSSRETQYF
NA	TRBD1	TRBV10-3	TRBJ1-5	TGTGCCATCAGCGAGACAGGGGCCGGTGGTCAGCCCCAGCATTTT	CAISETGAGGQPQHF
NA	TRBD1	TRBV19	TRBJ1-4	TGTGCCAGTAAGATACAGGGGAATAATGAAAAACTGTTTTTT	CASKIQGNNEKLFF
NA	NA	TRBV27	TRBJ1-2	TGTGCCAGCAGTCCCCAGGACGGGGGGGGGTATGGCTACACCTTC	CASSPQDGGGYGYTF
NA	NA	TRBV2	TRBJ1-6	TGTGCCAGCAGTAACTACCCGGACTCAAGCCTCCACTTT	CASSNYPDSSLHF
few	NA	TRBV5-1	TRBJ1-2	TGCGCCAGCAGCCTCTCAGGGTATTCTGGCTACACCTTC	CASSLSGYSGYTF
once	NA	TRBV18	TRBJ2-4	TGTGCCAGCTCACCGACAGCGGGAAACATTCAGTACTTC	CASSPTAGNIQYF
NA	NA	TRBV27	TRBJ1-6	TGTGCCAGCAGTTTGGATGGACAGTCTGGGTCGGCCCTCCACTTT	CASSLDGQSGSALHF
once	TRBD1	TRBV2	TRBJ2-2	TGTGCCAGCAGTGCTGGACTGGACAGGGGTCCCGGGGAGCTGTTTTTT	CASSAGLDRGPGELFF
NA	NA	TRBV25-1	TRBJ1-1	TGTGCCAGCAGTGGGACAGCCTGGAGGGCTTTCTTT	CASSGTAWRAFF
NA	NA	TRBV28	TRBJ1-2	TGTGCCAGCAGTTCCCCAGGGTCCGCTAACTATGGCTACACCTTC	CASSSPGSANYGYTF
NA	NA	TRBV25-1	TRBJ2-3	TGTGCCAGCAGTAAAGGGGGCACAGATACGCAGTATTTT	CASSKGGTDTQYF
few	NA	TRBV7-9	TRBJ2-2	TGTGCCAGTGTGGGGGCCGCGAACACCGGGGAGCTGTTTTTT	CASVGAANTGELFF
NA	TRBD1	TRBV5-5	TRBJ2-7	TGTGCCAGCAGCTTGGGGGGACAGTCCTACGAGCAGTACTTC	CASSLGGQSYEQYF
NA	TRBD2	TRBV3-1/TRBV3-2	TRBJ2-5	TGTGCCAGCAGCCAAGATTCTAGCGGCTACCAAGAGACCCAGTACTTC	CASSQDSSGYQETQYF
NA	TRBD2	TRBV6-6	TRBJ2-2	TGTGCCAGTCGGACTAGCGGAAACACCGGGGAGCTGTTTTTT	CASRTSGNTGELFF
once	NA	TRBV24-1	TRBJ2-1	TGTGCCACCAGTGATTTGCCGAATGAGCAGTTCTTC	CATSDLPNEQFF
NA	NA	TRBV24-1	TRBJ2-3	TGTGCCACCAGTAAGCCAGGGGCGCCTGATACGCAGTATTTT	CATSKPGAPDTQYF
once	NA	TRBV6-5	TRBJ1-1	TGTGCCAGCAGTTACGGCAGGGAAGCTGAAGCTTTCTTT	CASSYGREAEAFF
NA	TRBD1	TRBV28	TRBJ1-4	TGTGCCAGCAGTAACGTAGGGGGCCTGGATGAAAAACTGTTTTTT	CASSNVGGLDEKLFF
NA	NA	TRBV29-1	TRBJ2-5	TGCAGCGTTGGGGGAAATAGACTAGTTCAAGAGACCCAGTACTTC	CSVGGNRLVQETQYF
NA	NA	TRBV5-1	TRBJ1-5	TGCGCCAGCAGCCAGGGGCCGTCTAGCAATCAGCCCCAGCATTTT	CASSQGPSSNQPQHF